The present T cell receptor beta chain was sequenced within a study of OX40 agonist ivuxolimab in advanced cancers. Study information: Patients assigned to dose escalation were diagnosed with hepatocellular carcinoma, melanoma, renal cell or head and neck cancer. Partial responses were observed in three patients, of whom one had hepatocellular carcinoma and two had cutaneous melanoma.

V dropped 8 bases and J dropped 0 bases, with 11 bases sitting between them. CDR3 length: 14 residues. The germline gives CDR1 MNHNS, CDR2 SASEGT. Remarks on this clone: No antigen is known for it.

Clones were sequenced by immunoSEQ multiplex PCR, and TCRdb holds only the in-frame ones, with some missing. In the table there are 20,000 or so clones, over 75% of which are singletons. General study findings and limits: Circulating CD4+ and CD8+ T cells showed clonal expansion by week 6 at 0.1 to 3.0 mg/kg. Some of the nonresponding patients also showed low levels of normalized T-cell clonal expansion.

The clonotype comes from an adult with an advanced solid tumor such as melanoma, head and neck, liver or kidney cancer. The genes are TRBV6-1 and TRBJ1-5; D perhaps matches TRBD1 (5 bases). The sequencing used CD4+ or CD8+ T cells sorted from blood, collected in a trial of the OX40 agonist ivuxolimab. CDR3 nucleotide sequence: TGTGCCAGCTTCCTCCAGGGTAGCAATCAGCCCCAGCATTTT. This sequence encodes CASFLQGSNQPQHF.